The 17 T cell receptor beta chains below come from one sample, sequenced in a study of beta chain features in type 1 diabetes. The sequenced template was cDNA made from the entire isolated RNA. The method was immunoSEQ multiplex PCR; TCRdb's version includes in-frame clones alone and lacks a portion of them. Of under 300,000 clones listed, around 16% are singletons. Findings and caveats of the study: When Type 1 diabetes patients were examined, their TCRB CDR3s proved moderately but significantly shorter in all four CD4+ subsets.

These receptors lack a known antigen. The sample taken for sequencing was naive CD4+ T cells from blood. The receptors stem from a man aged 25 to 40 with type 1 diabetes.

The chain combines TRBV12-5 with TRBJ2-1; the D gene is possibly TRBD2 (6 bases). CDR3 size: 13 residues. In germline, CDR1 is LGHNT, CDR2 FRNRAP. Trimming left V 0 bases short and J 13 bases short, with 13 bases between. The CDR3 is CASGLVSGTEQFF. In DNA form, the CDR3 reads TGTGCTAGTGGTTTGGTCTCCGGGACTGAACAGTTCTTC.

This chain uses TRBV27 with TRBJ2-7, with D perhaps TRBD1 (5 bases). V lost 3 bases to trimming and J lost 2 bases, with 11 bases between them. Germline values: CDR1 MNHEY, CDR2 SMNVEV (reference sequence). The CDR3 loop spans 14 amino acids. The CDR3 spells CASSFMVGAYEQYF. The CDR3 DNA follows: TGTGCCAGCAGTTTTATGGTAGGGGCCTACGAGCAGTACTTC.

This chain joins TRBV29-1 and TRBJ2-2, with a possible D match to TRBD1 (6 bases). Germline loops: CDR1 SQVTM, CDR2 ANQGSEA. This CDR3 has 12 residues. V was shortened by 4 bases and J by 6 bases, with 9 bases between the two germline ends. This chain's CDR3 is CSVAQGPGELFF. As DNA, the CDR3 is TGCAGCGTTGCACAGGGCCCCGGGGAGCTGTTTTTT.

The chain links TRBV5-4 to TRBJ2-1; TRBD1 is a possible D gene (6 bases). This CDR3 spans 14 amino acids. Germline lookup yields CDR1 SGHNT and CDR2 YYREEE (reference sequence). Trimming left V 2 bases short and J 7 bases short, with 13 bases between. CDR3 region: CASSLPSGENEQFF. The CDR3, as DNA: TGTGCCAGCAGCTTACCGTCAGGGGAGAATGAGCAGTTCTTC.

The chain links TRBV5-6 to TRBJ2-7, with 9 bases lining up with TRBD1. Trimming cost V 1 base and J 2 bases; bases outside gene matches: 4. This CDR3 contains 15 residues. Germline V gene lookup returns CDR1 SGHDT and CDR2 YYEEEE. CDR3 loop: CASSLYRQGAYEQYF. CDR3 DNA: TGTGCCAGCAGCTTGTACCGACAGGGGGCCTACGAGCAGTACTTC.

V gene TRBV28 combines with J gene TRBJ2-7, with TRBD2 as a possible D gene (6 bases). The CDR3 totals 14 residues. Germline V lookup: CDR1 MDHEN, CDR2 SYDVKM. V was clipped by 2 bases and J by 6 bases, with 14 bases between them. Here the CDR3 reads CASSLPRLVFEQYF. The CDR3 coding sequence is TGTGCCAGCAGTTTACCCAGACTAGTTTTCGAGCAGTACTTC.

The J gene is TRBJ2-3, the V gene TRBV7-2; D gene unclear. This CDR3 has 12 amino acids. V lost 2 bases and J 7 bases, leaving 7 bases between the germline ends. Germline values: CDR1 SGHTA, CDR2 FQGNSA. CDR3 amino acids: CASSLLGYTQYF. CDR3 sequence (DNA): TGTGCCAGCAGCTTACTGGGCTATACGCAGTATTTT.

This clone was picked up a small number of times. CDR3 protein: CASSLYTGTANYGYTF. DNA for the CDR3: TGTGCCAGCAGTTTATATACCGGGACAGCCAACTATGGCTACACCTTC. This rearrangement joins TRBV28 to TRBJ1-2; 7 nucleotides agree with TRBD1. CDR3 length: 16 amino acids. CDR1 is MDHEN and CDR2 is SYDVKM in the germline V gene. Trimming took 1 base from V and 2 from J; bases not matched to a gene: 7.

In this sample, this clone turned up a few times. DNA of the CDR3: TGTGCCAGCAGCGTAGGAGTCCAAACCTACGAGCAGTACTTC. Protein product: CASSVGVQTYEQYF. This sequence joins TRBV9 and TRBJ2-7, with D unclear. V gave up 0 bases and J gave up 2 bases, with 9 bases separating them. This CDR3 comprises 14 residues. Germline V lookup: CDR1 SGDLS, CDR2 YYNGEE.

V gene TRBV19 combines with J gene TRBJ2-3, with D possibly being TRBD2 (6 bases). V was pared by 5 bases and J by 0 bases, with 12 bases between. Germline assignment: CDR1 LNHDA and CDR2 SQIVND (reference sequence). The CDR3 consists of 15 residues. The CDR3 spells CASSVGTPSTDTQYF. In DNA, the CDR3 is TGTGCCAGTAGTGTCGGGACTCCTAGCACAGATACGCAGTATTTT.

V gene TRBV27 combines with J gene TRBJ2-6; D is uncertain. Trimming took off 5 bases at V and 3 bases at J, with 26 bases between the two ends. The CDR3 sequence is 20 residues long. The germline CDR1 and CDR2 sequences are MNHEY and SMNVEV (reference sequence). The CDR3: CASSQKGPRVYSRGANVLTF. The CDR3 coding sequence is TGTGCCAGCAGTCAAAAAGGCCCTCGGGTATACAGCCGTGGGGCCAACGTCCTGACTTTC.

The sample holds a few counts of this clone. This chain uses TRBV4-3 with TRBJ2-1; D unclear. Germline V gene sequence: CDR1 LGHNA, CDR2 YSLEER. The CDR3 is made up of 13 amino acids. With 1 base removed from V and 2 bases from J, the gap between germline ends came to 3 bases. CDR3 amino acids: CASSQGTYNEQFF. DNA for the CDR3: TGCGCCAGCAGCCAAGGGACCTACAATGAGCAGTTCTTC.

This clone turned up a few times. The gene calls are TRBV9 and TRBJ2-1; TRBD2 might be the D (6 bases). The V gene lost 2 bases and the J gene lost 0 bases, with 21 bases spanning the gap. This CDR3 has 19 amino acids. CDR1 is SGDLS and CDR2 is YYNGEE in the germline V gene. The CDR3 DNA reads as TGTGCCAGCAGCGTGGGTCCCGCGGGGTTGCTGAGCTCCTACAATGAGCAGTTCTTC. This encodes CASSVGPAGLLSSYNEQFF.

The gene calls are TRBV29-1 and TRBJ2-3; 10 nucleotides line up with TRBD1. The junction had 9 bases not matched to a gene; V was cut back by 6 bases and J by 3 bases. There are 15 residues in the CDR3. Germline CDR1 is SQVTM and CDR2 is ANQGSEA. The CDR3 sequence: CSVKGQGRGTDTQYF. As DNA, the CDR3 is TGCAGCGTCAAGGGACAGGGGAGGGGAACAGATACGCAGTATTTT.

The gene calls are TRBV30 and TRBJ2-1; D not resolved. The germline V and J ends were trimmed by 1 base and 4 bases, with 14 bases remaining between them. Looked up from germline, CDR1 is GTSNPN and CDR2 is SVGIG (reference sequence). CDR3 size: 15 residues. The CDR3 sequence: CAWSDSGERYNEQFF. In nucleotides, the CDR3 is TGTGCCTGGAGTGATTCGGGCGAGAGGTACAATGAGCAGTTCTTC.

The table lists this clone with a few counts. This sequence joins TRBV6-1 and TRBJ2-7; no reliable D call. V lost 0 bases, J lost 2 bases, and 11 bases lay in between. Per germline, CDR1 MNHNS and CDR2 SASEGT. CDR3 length: 15 residues. The CDR3 loop is CASSEARRLTYEQYF. In DNA form, the CDR3 reads TGTGCCAGCAGTGAAGCGCGCCGGCTAACCTACGAGCAGTACTTC.

V is TRBV13 and J is TRBJ2-1; TRBD2 matches 12 bases. Germline lookup yields CDR1 PRHDT and CDR2 FYEKMQ (reference sequence). The CDR3 is 16 amino acids. Trimming at V came to 3 bases and at J to 5 bases, leaving 5 bases not matched to a gene. The CDR3 protein is CASSLPRLAGDNEQFF. The CDR3 DNA follows: TGTGCCAGCAGCTTGCCTAGACTAGCGGGAGACAATGAGCAGTTCTTC. The whole variable domain, filled in from reference TRBV13 and TRBJ2-1, reads AAGVIQSPRHLIKEKRETATLKCYPIPRHDTVYWYQQGPGQDPQFLISFYEKMQSDKGSIPDRFSAQQFSDYHSELNMSSLELGDSALYFCASSLPRLAGDNEQFFGPGTRLTVL.